The rows below give T cell receptor beta chains drawn from one sample of a study of high-grade serous ovarian cancer treatment subgroups. Libraries were prepared by immunoSEQ multiplex PCR; TCRdb keeps only in-frame clonotypes and omits some of them. The data contain around 37,000 clones, around 80% of them singletons. Sequencing was carried out using tumor tissue. The receptors here all came from a human donor with high-grade serous ovarian cancer. CDR3s include the opening cysteine and the closing phenylalanine or tryptophan. A D gene is named only where the DNA matches it firmly. Size values are once, few and many counts, or a class for expanded clones, and some rows have none.

CDR3 DNA	CDR3 protein	V gene	J gene	clone size	D gene
TGTGCCAGTAGTATACCCGGAAACACCATATATTTT	CASSIPGNTIYF	TRBV19	TRBJ1-3	-	-
TGTGCCAGCAGTTTCCTAGCGGGAGAACGGGATGAGCAGTTCTTC	CASSFLAGERDEQFF	TRBV28	TRBJ2-1	few	TRBD2
TGCGCCAGCAGCTTCCCGCGAGATGAGCAGTTCTTC	CASSFPRDEQFF	TRBV5-1	TRBJ2-1	-	-
TGTGCCAGCAGCGTTAAGGCAGCTGGAAACACCATATATTTT	CASSVKAAGNTIYF	TRBV5-4	TRBJ1-3	-	-
TGTGCCAGCAGCTCGAGGGGGCCGGAGACCCAGTACTTC	CASSSRGPETQYF	TRBV7-2	TRBJ2-5	-	TRBD1
TGTGCCAGCTCACCAGTCCTCACTAATGAAAAACTGTTTTTT	CASSPVLTNEKLFF	TRBV18	TRBJ1-4	-	-
TGTGCCAGCAGTTACCCTTTCACAGATACGCAGTATTTT	CASSYPFTDTQYF	TRBV6-6	TRBJ2-3	once	-
TGTGCCAGTAGGCAGAGTATCAATCAGCCCCAGCATTTT	CASRQSINQPQHF	TRBV19	TRBJ1-5	-	-
TGTGCCAGCAGCAAAGGGCCATCCAGATACGAGCAGTACTTC	CASSKGPSRYEQYF	TRBV21-1	TRBJ2-7	-	-
TGTGCCAGCAGTCATGGCGGGGGGGCCTCCTACGAGCAGTACTTC	CASSHGGGASYEQYF	TRBV5-4	TRBJ2-7	-	TRBD2
TGCAGCGTGGCAGGGCGGAACAATCAGCCCCAGCATTTT	CSVAGRNNQPQHF	TRBV29-1	TRBJ1-5	-	-
TGTGCCAGCAGCTTAGGATTCTTCTCTGGAAACACCATATATTTT	CASSLGFFSGNTIYF	TRBV7-2	TRBJ1-3	-	-
TGTGCCAGCAGCTTCTTCCCGGGAACTAGCACAGATACGCAGTATTTT	CASSFFPGTSTDTQYF	TRBV7-3	TRBJ2-3	once	-
TGTGCCAGCAAGCGGGACACCTATGGAGCTTTCTTT	CASKRDTYGAFF	TRBV2	TRBJ1-1	-	-
TGTGCCAGCAGCCTTACAGGGGTCTTTGGAAACACCATATATTTT	CASSLTGVFGNTIYF	TRBV5-6	TRBJ1-3	-	TRBD1
TGCGCCAGCAGCCATAAAACAGGGGAGTCTTACGAGCAGTACTTC	CASSHKTGESYEQYF	TRBV4-3	TRBJ2-7	once	TRBD1
TGTGCCAGCCGACTAGCGAGGCGTAACAATGAGCAGTTCTTC	CASRLARRNNEQFF	TRBV6-5	TRBJ2-1	-	TRBD2
TGCAGCGTTAGAGAGGATCAAGAGACCCAGTACTTC	CSVREDQETQYF	TRBV29-1	TRBJ2-5	-	-
TGTGCCAGCAGCCCTTTTTCGGGGTCCTACAATGAGCAGTTCTTC	CASSPFSGSYNEQFF	TRBV27	TRBJ2-1	once	-
TGTGCCAGCAGCTTAACGCGGACCGCGACGTTTTACAATGAGCAGTTCTTC	CASSLTRTATFYNEQFF	TRBV11-2	TRBJ2-1	-	-
TGTGCCAGCAGTCTCCCCCCCGGGACAGCTTCTTACGAGCAGTACTTC	CASSLPPGTASYEQYF	TRBV28	TRBJ2-7	-	TRBD1
TGTGCCATCAGTGAGGGGGCGTGGAGCTCTGGAAACACCATATATTTT	CAISEGAWSSGNTIYF	TRBV10-3	TRBJ1-3	-	-
TGCGCCAGCAGCTTAACTAGCGGGGCCTACAATGAGCAGTTCTTC	CASSLTSGAYNEQFF	TRBV5-1	TRBJ2-1	once	TRBD2
TGTGCCAGCAGCTTAACATCTGTGGTCTCCTACAATGAGCAGTTCTTC	CASSLTSVVSYNEQFF	TRBV7-7	TRBJ2-1	once	-
TGTGCCAGTAGTATGTGGCAGGGGGGCAATCAGCCCCAGCATTTT	CASSMWQGGNQPQHF	TRBV19	TRBJ1-5	few	TRBD1
TGCGCCAGCAGCTTGGTTCGGACAGCGGCAACTAATGAAAAACTGTTTTTT	CASSLVRTAATNEKLFF	TRBV5-1	TRBJ1-4	-	-
TGTGCCACCAGCAGAGATTTATGGGAGGTCACGAACACTGAAGCTTTCTTT	CATSRDLWEVTNTEAFF	TRBV15	TRBJ1-1	-	-
TGTGCCAGCAGCCAAGAAGGGCTGTGGGTGCGAGAGACCCAGTACTTC	CASSQEGLWVRETQYF	TRBV4-2	TRBJ2-5	-	-
TGTGCCAGCAGCGCCAGCACAGATACGCAGTATTTT	CASSASTDTQYF	TRBV9	TRBJ2-3	-	-
TGTGCCAGAAGCGACACTAGCGGGAGGTATGCAGATACGCAGTATTTT	CARSDTSGRYADTQYF	TRBV5-3	TRBJ2-3	-	TRBD2
TGTGCCAGCAGCAGGCAGGGAGACCAAGGAGATACGCAGTATTTT	CASSRQGDQGDTQYF	TRBV9	TRBJ2-3	-	-
TGTGCCAGCAGAACCGGACAGGGGGACACTGAAGCTTTCTTT	CASRTGQGDTEAFF	TRBV28	TRBJ1-1	-	TRBD1
TGCGCCAGCAGCCAAGAAGTGGGGACAGGGGCGGATAGCAATCAGCCCCAGCATTTT	CASSQEVGTGADSNQPQHF	TRBV4-3	TRBJ1-5	few	TRBD1
TGTGCCAGCAGCTCATCTAGCGGGAGGGTATACGAGCAGTACTTC	CASSSSSGRVYEQYF	TRBV7-9	TRBJ2-7	once	TRBD2
TGTGCCAGCAGCCCTACGGCTGGAAACACCATATATTTT	CASSPTAGNTIYF	TRBV4-2	TRBJ1-3	-	-
TGTGCCAGCAGCGTAATAACAGGGGGCGGCGGCACCGGGGAGCTGTTTTTT	CASSVITGGGGTGELFF	TRBV9	TRBJ2-2	-	TRBD1
TGTGCCAGCAGCTATAAAGGGGTGGGGGAGCAGTTCTTC	CASSYKGVGEQFF	TRBV7-3	TRBJ2-1	-	-
TGTGCCAGCAGCCAAGATAGACCGGGACAGGGTAACACTGAAGCTTTCTTT	CASSQDRPGQGNTEAFF	TRBV14	TRBJ1-1	-	TRBD1
TGTGCCAGCAGCGCGGACTCAACTAATGAAAAACTGTTTTTT	CASSADSTNEKLFF	TRBV9	TRBJ1-4	-	-
TGTGCCAGCAGCCCGGACAGGACCTATGGCTACACCTTC	CASSPDRTYGYTF	TRBV5-6	TRBJ1-2	-	TRBD1
TGTGCCAGCAGCGTAGGGCTAGAAGGAACAGATACGCAGTATTTT	CASSVGLEGTDTQYF	TRBV9	TRBJ2-3	few	-
TGTGCCAGCGGATGGGGGGACCTGTCTCCCCAGTACTTC	CASGWGDLSPQYF	TRBV6-5	TRBJ2-7	-	-
TGTGCCAGTAGTTCACAGGGAAGCTATGGCTACACCTTC	CASSSQGSYGYTF	TRBV19	TRBJ1-2	-	-
TGTGCCAGCAGCTCCGTGACAGCCGGGGAGCTGTTTTTT	CASSSVTAGELFF	TRBV7-3	TRBJ2-2	-	-
TGTGCCAGCTCGACAGGGGGATCGGGCAATCAGCCCCAGCATTTT	CASSTGGSGNQPQHF	TRBV7-3	TRBJ1-5	-	TRBD1